The clone carrying this TCR beta chain was seen only a few times. Its target is unknown. Treatment denoted: 10-day PBMC culture with coronavirus spike peptide pools or control peptides (ViraFEST assay). Positive PCR tests were logged from March through December 2020, ahead of US Alpha, Beta and Delta variants. The record originates from a study of vaccination and CD4 T cells after COVID-19. Study at large: The convalescents comprised six males and four females, two of them Hispanic.

Sequencing of the DNA from cultured CD4+ T cells was carried out with the Oncomine TCR Beta short-read assay. In TCRdb, the PCR reads were re-called with MiXCR into one record per CDR3 protein. This sample has about 15,000 distinct CDR3 sequences, with about 42% found just once. General study points: Relatively few convalescent patients and no early post-infection timepoints were analyzed.

The CDR3 sequence is 15 residues long. The germline V gene has CDR1 MDHEN and CDR2 SYDVKM. Trimming removed 3 bases at V and 0 bases at J, with 6 bases between. This rearrangement joins TRBV28 to TRBJ1-6; D not certain. The sequencing input was cultured CD4+ T cells from blood. This TCR derives from a human donor with COVID-19. The CDR3 protein is CASSLQSSYNSPLHF. The CDR3 DNA reads as TGTGCCAGCAGTTTGCAGAGCTCCTATAATTCACCCCTCCACTTT.